A selection of T cell receptor beta chains follows, all from one sample in a study of cytomegalovirus exposure and HLA in healthy donors. TCRdb keeps only in-frame clones here, not all; method: immunoSEQ multiplex PCR. The sample consists of over 150,000 clones, about three quarters of them appearing once. Sequenced: PBMCs. All receptors come from a woman between 50 and 59 years old in good health and CMV-seropositive. The CDR3 runs from the conserved cysteine through the conserved F or W. A D gene is named only where the DNA matches it firmly. Part of the rows lack a size; the others show once, few, many or a class for expanded clones.

J: TRBJ1-1
size: NA
V: TRBV20-1
D: NA
CDR3: CSAILGAEAFF
DNA: TGCAGTGCTATACTTGGGGCCGAAGCTTTCTTT

J: TRBJ1-5
size: NA
V: TRBV28
D: TRBD1
CDR3: CASASLGQGVHQPQHF
DNA: TGTGCCAGCGCATCCCTTGGGCAGGGGGTTCATCAGCCCCAGCATTTT

J: TRBJ2-5
size: NA
V: TRBV4-3
D: NA
CDR3: CASSQKAAPGETQYF
DNA: TGCGCCAGCAGCCAGAAGGCGGCACCAGGGGAGACCCAGTACTTC

J: TRBJ2-2
size: once
V: TRBV5-6
D: TRBD2
CDR3: CASSRGLAAVTGELFF
DNA: TGTGCCAGCAGCAGGGGACTAGCGGCCGTCACCGGGGAGCTGTTTTTT

J: TRBJ2-7
size: NA
V: TRBV5-4
D: TRBD1
CDR3: CASSLASGGFYEQYF
DNA: TGTGCCAGCAGCTTGGCTTCAGGGGGCTTTTACGAGCAGTACTTC

J: TRBJ1-1
size: NA
V: TRBV5-6
D: TRBD1
CDR3: CASSVGQQNTEAFF
DNA: TGTGCCAGCAGCGTGGGACAGCAGAACACTGAAGCTTTCTTT

J: TRBJ1-1
size: NA
V: TRBV11-3
D: TRBD1
CDR3: CASSLGPDRETEAFF
DNA: TGTGCCAGCAGCTTAGGGCCTGACAGGGAAACTGAAGCTTTCTTT

J: TRBJ2-1
size: NA
V: TRBV4-3
D: NA
CDR3: CASSQVDLTLSYNEQFF
DNA: TGCGCCAGCAGCCAAGTGGACTTAACCCTCTCCTACAATGAGCAGTTCTTC

J: TRBJ2-7
size: NA
V: TRBV11-2
D: NA
CDR3: CASSLGVGLITYEQYF
DNA: TGTGCCAGCAGCTTAGGGGTGGGGCTGATAACCTACGAGCAGTACTTC

J: TRBJ2-5
size: NA
V: TRBV10-3
D: TRBD2
CDR3: CAISESERGGVETQYF
DNA: TGTGCCATCAGTGAGTCCGAGCGGGGGGGCGTTGAGACCCAGTACTTC

J: TRBJ2-1
size: NA
V: TRBV7-3
D: NA
CDR3: CASGLGRNEQFF
DNA: TGTGCCAGCGGTCTAGGTCGCAATGAGCAGTTCTTC

J: TRBJ2-1
size: NA
V: TRBV5-4
D: TRBD2
CDR3: CASSLTSGRYNEQFF
DNA: TGTGCCAGCAGCCTGACTAGCGGGAGATACAATGAGCAGTTCTTC